A selection of T cell receptor beta chains follows, all from one sample in a study of T cells of healthy individuals. TCRdb used MiXCR to reprocess the 5' RACE reads, holding one entry per CDR3 protein. The sample includes 40,000 to 60,000 distinct CDR3 sequences, 14% to 15% of them seen just once. The origin of the receptors is a human donor in good health. Each CDR3 is given with its conserved first and last residue. A D gene is named only where the DNA matches it firmly. Size values are once, few and many counts, or a class for expanded clones, and some rows have none.

- | TRBJ2-6 | TRBV6-5 | many | CASSLRSWLGAGANVLTF | TGTGCCAGCAGTCTAAGGTCTTGGTTGGGTGCTGGGGCCAACGTCCTGACTTTC
- | TRBJ2-7 | TRBV4-2 | few | CASSQVPYEQQYF | TGTGCCAGCAGCCAAGTCCCCTACGAGCAGCAGTACTTC
TRBD2 | TRBJ2-5 | TRBV2 | few | CASRTSGNWAGETQYF | TGTGCCAGCCGGACTAGCGGGAACTGGGCCGGAGAGACCCAGTACTTC
- | TRBJ2-7 | TRBV19 | few | CASSIDGKYEQYF | TGTGCCAGTAGTATCGATGGCAAGTACGAGCAGTACTTC
- | TRBJ1-6 | TRBV2 | few | CASSESGNNSPLHF | TGTGCCAGCAGTGAATCGGGAAATAATTCACCCCTCCACTTT
TRBD2 | TRBJ2-3 | TRBV6-1 | - | CASSREGPTDTQYF | TGTGCCAGCAGCCGGGAGGGCCCGACAGATACGCAGTATTTT
- | TRBJ2-7 | TRBV5-6 | many | CASTGDGDYEQYF | TGTGCCAGCACCGGGGACGGAGACTACGAGCAGTACTTC
- | TRBJ2-5 | TRBV20-1 | - | CSASSLQETQYF | TGCAGTGCCTCGAGCCTCCAAGAGACCCAGTACTTC
- | TRBJ2-2 | TRBV6-6 | many | CASGRGGAGELFF | TGTGCCAGCGGCCGTGGGGGAGCCGGGGAGCTGTTTTTT
- | TRBJ2-7 | TRBV20-1 | many | CSASRETYEQYF | TGCAGTGCCTCCAGGGAAACCTACGAGCAGTACTTC